This T cell receptor (beta chain) was observed in a study of CD8+ T cells in alopecia areata. Overall study: Dosing with tofacitinib proceeded for 6 to 18 months, followed by 6 months off drug. Among treated patients, severity was scored by affected scalp area percentage. Broader study findings: Resident alphabeta T-cell populations of normal skin are likewise subject to sequencing in scalp samples.

Germline V CDR1 and CDR2: ENHRY, SYGVKD. The junction had 8 bases not matched to a gene; V was cut back by 6 bases and J by 7 bases. There are 14 residues in the CDR3. Treatment described: oral pan-JAK inhibitor, 5-10 mg twice daily. PBMCs yielded sorted CD4+ and CD8+ T cells. Extracted RNA was reverse transcribed, and the resulting cDNA served as sequencing template. The method was immunoSEQ multiplex PCR; TCRdb's version includes in-frame clones alone and lacks a portion of them. This sample has a few hundred thousand clones, with about three fifths found just once. With regard to this clone: Antigen: not known.

This TCR was recovered from a human donor with alopecia areata. This specimen consisted of CD4+ T cells sorted from blood, obtained at week 4, from a patient treated with tofacitinib. The chain recombines TRBV10-3 with TRBJ1-5, with 8 bases aligning to TRBD1. CDR3 sequence: CAISSGQVGQPQHF. CDR3 nucleotides: TGTGCCATCAGCTCGGGACAGGTGGGGCAGCCCCAGCATTTT.